This TCR beta chain was sequenced during a study of T cell changes during pregnancy in multiple sclerosis. Per the germline V gene, CDR1 is LGHNA and CDR2 is YSLEER. This CDR3 contains 17 residues. Trimming took 0 bases from V and 2 from J; bases not matched to a gene: 7. Profiled with immunoSEQ multiplex PCR; TCRdb holds only in-frame clones, not every one. The profile shows around 30,000 clones, roughly 92% of them singletons. This sequence joins TRBV4-3 and TRBJ2-1; 7 bases match TRBD2. This clonotype was obtained from a female donor with multiple sclerosis, enrolled in a pregnancy study. Sequenced material: CD4+ T cells from peripheral blood mononuclear cells, taken in the first trimester of pregnancy. The CDR3 sequence is CASSQEAPAGAYNEQFF. The CDR3 nucleotides read TGCGCCAGCAGCCAAGAGGCTCCCGCGGGGGCCTACAATGAGCAGTTCTTC.